This T cell receptor (beta chain) was observed in a study of cytomegalovirus exposure and HLA in healthy donors (dated by TCRdb to the late 2010s). Notes on the research overall: In an earlier analysis of under 600 of the donors, 276 Gb of sequence data and 100 million or so unique TCR beta sequences from about 179 million T cells were reported. Roughly 300 gigabases of sequencing data and roughly 90 million unique TCR sequences were included in an early release covering 550 to 800 HLA-typed donors. Of the approximately 370 genotyped donors, 65% to 90% were placed in the genetic ancestry cluster associated with self-reported Caucasian donors. The study aimed to test whether signatures of past pathogen exposure could be identified by cataloging public T cell receptors. The study used immunosequencing to profile the T cell repertoires of approximately 630 subjects and linked those repertoires to cytomegalovirus serostatus. Besides the first cohort of 550 to 750 subjects, a separate validation cohort made up of 90 to 150 different subjects was used. To predict cytomegalovirus infection status, the study combined high-throughput TCR immunosequencing, statistical association of individual TCRs with disease status, and machine learning. A later analysis re-examined previously published TCR beta repertoires from over 500 donors and added high-resolution HLA genotyping to investigate patterns of TCR occurrence. In the later analysis, no new phenotypic data were used to find candidate immune exposures; instead, reliance was placed on TCR beta sequences and their occurrence across donors. In an earlier analysis of several hundred of the donors, high-throughput TCR beta sequencing was used to judge whether each TCR beta V gene segment behaved as functional or pseudogenic. Alongside the repertoire data, information on donor age, sex, ethnicity and CMV serostatus was compiled. A later genetic analysis used genome-wide SNP genotypes for about 60% of the 666 donors, treating that subset as a discovery cohort. All discovery cohort repertoires had been generated using a single sequencing platform. Both class I and class II loci were covered by HLA typing, at four-digit resolution. The number of typed donors differed by locus: roughly 620-640 for A, B, C, DRB1 and DQB1; 500 to 550 for DQA1; approximately 610 for DPA1; and 450 to 480 for DPB1. Several DR-DQ haplotypes were handled as single units for association and clustering, since linkage in the cohort was strong. On average, about 200,000 unique TCR beta nucleotide sequences were sequenced per donor among roughly 430 genotyped donors of the cohort, with roughly 20% of those sequences being non-productive.

This clone was seen once. Its antigen is currently not known. Within one base of it there is no much larger clone, and no base qualities were kept. The method was the immunoSEQ multiplex PCR assay. A mixture of 60 forward primers for TCR Vbeta segments and 13 reverse primers for TCR Jbeta segments was used in the multiplex PCR. A multiplex PCR assay on genomic DNA amplified the CDR3 region of rearranged TCR beta genes. On the Illumina HiSeq System, the amplified TCR beta libraries were sequenced as 87-base-pair reads. Processing in the source paper ran as follows. A later analysis tallied roughly 80 million unique TCR beta chains across the 610 or so repertoires, and about 10 million of those chains were shared by two or more donors. A nearest-neighbor algorithm error-corrected the raw reads and collapsed the reads into unique sequences, merging closely related sequences to remove PCR and sequencing errors. To assign V, D and J gene segments, CDR3 sequences were aligned to IMGT reference sequences. For a sequence to be retained, a match of at least six nucleotides was required to both a V gene segment and a J gene segment. A rearrangement was called productive if the CDR3 had no stop codons and remained in frame with V and J, and every other rearrangement was called non-productive. Following IMGT convention, CDR3 was defined as the stretch from the second conserved V-encoded cysteine to the conserved J-encoded phenylalanine. The earlier analysis of about 640 of the donors excluded any sequence lacking an unambiguous match to a single V gene segment. An earlier analysis of fewer than 750 of the donors called V segments functional above 56.7% productive rearrangements and segregating when the between-donor standard deviation exceeded 5%. A statistical classification framework was developed to diagnose cytomegalovirus status using the catalog of TCR beta chain sequences. A later analysis assigned V and J genes by comparing TCR nucleotide sequences with IMGT/GENE-DB human TR gene sequences. A later analysis assigned CDR3 sequences and most-parsimonious VDJ recombination scenarios with the TCRdist pipeline. In a later analysis, each TCR beta chain was defined by its CDR3 amino acid sequence together with its V-gene family, and reads without a unique V-gene family were excluded. In a later analysis, fewer than 650 highly shared, low-generation-probability nucleotide sequences were removed to address suspected cross-contamination and a sequencing artifact. In a later analysis, a clonal expansion index for each public chain was calculated from normalized within-repertoire ranks of inferred template counts. A later analysis computed generation probabilities with a VDJ recombination model fitted to out-of-frame rearrangements, and checked the results against IGoR. In a later analysis, hypergeometric tests were used to score TCR-TCR, TCR-HLA and TCR-CMV co-occurrence, with a repertoire-size bias correction applied to TCR pairs. In a later analysis, false discovery rates were estimated by permuting HLA or CMV assignments 20 times. In a later analysis, co-occurring TCRs were grouped using DBSCAN, and TCRdist sequence similarity was added for clustering within HLA-allele-positive subsets. Repertoires with fewer than 30,000 or more than 120,000 public chains, plus five repertoires with anomalous nucleotide sharing, were excluded from co-occurrence clustering. The table was pulled from immuneACCESS by TCRdb, which kept in-frame rearrangements only. Such tables lose some clones; where checked, under half of the loss comes from unresolved V genes, and the rest has no known cause. The DNA gave D and trimming, while V, J and clone size come from that table. In this sample the table shows roughly 120,000 clones, over 60% of which occur a single time. 3.7% of the sample belongs to the ten largest clones.

The cohort consisted of 650 to 700 healthy bone marrow donors. At the time of sampling, all cohort members were nominally healthy, though unrecorded immune exposures were likely present. CMV serostatus was positive for roughly 290 and negative for about 50% of the roughly 700 cohort members, and was not recorded for this donor. Every donor gave a peripheral blood sample, and the peripheral blood mononuclear cells from that sample were used for TCR beta sequencing. The Qiagen DNeasy Blood Extraction Kit was used to extract genomic DNA from the blood cell samples. The germline V end is reduced by 5 bases and the J end by 3 bases; junction bases left unmatched: 3. Taken from the germline V gene, the CDR1 and CDR2 loops are SNHLY and FYNNEI. The cysteine opens and the phenylalanine closes a CDR3 of 14 amino acids. Kept here is only the CDR3 DNA, which spans 42 bases and is read in frame from base 1. Overall study results and their limits: Only TCR beta chains were sequenced in this cohort, and the absence of alpha or paired-chain data limited detectable features. A later genetic analysis associated a missense DCLRE1C variant with V-gene and J-gene trimming of TCR beta chains, and an independent cohort replicated the association. The earlier analysis of nearly 600 of the donors excluded roughly 16 rarely observed V segments, including chromosome 9 orphons, because counts were too low. Linkage disequilibrium might explain the correlated functional status among segregating V segments, but an unknown experimental factor could not be excluded. In an earlier analysis of around 600 of the donors, most TCR beta V segments appeared in productive rearrangements about 87% or about 30% of the time, broadly matching IMGT annotations. The sequencing pipeline was judged likely to have produced a cluster of highly shared sequence variants as a technical artifact. In vitro tests confirmed that three of the cytomegalovirus-associated TCR beta chains recognize cytomegalovirus antigens. Presence/absence analyses assumed roughly uniform sequencing depth across donors, an assumption that may not hold. Because HLA typing was missing for some donors at each locus, association tests included only the typed subset. Several of the top co-occurrence clusters appeared to be linked to parvovirus B19, influenza, CMV and Epstein-Barr virus, according to a later analysis. In a later analysis, HLA-associated TCR beta chains were found to be more clonally expanded and to have lower generation probabilities than equally common non-associated chains. When HLA alleles, especially DR and DQ, strongly co-occurred, attributing TCR associations to individual alleles was difficult. A total of fewer than 200 TCR beta chains were listed by the study as associated with cytomegalovirus. It was suggested by the authors that the approach could potentially be generalized to other disease states and immunological phenotypes. A further reported finding was that TCR beta sequences accurately predicted the HLA-A and HLA-B alleles for most subjects in the first cohort. In a later analysis, 15,000 to 20,000 TCR beta sequences were associated with specific HLA alleles at a false discovery rate of 0.05. While some public TCRs were present in many individuals, most TCR sequences turned up only very rarely across donors. Because the 87-base-pair reads could not distinguish some IMGT-functional V segments, including TRBV6-2 and TRBV6-3, those segments were excluded. In a later analysis, TCR association rates were found to vary across HLA loci, with the most associated TCRs seen for DRB1 alleles and the fewest for HLA-C alleles. In a later analysis, most CMV-associated TCR beta chains were found to appear HLA-restricted, with HLA associations seemingly driven largely by CMV exposure. The classifier was reported to diagnose cytomegalovirus status with high specificity and sensitivity in both the original cohort and the validation cohort. Immune exposure information for the cohort was limited to CMV serostatus. According to a later genetic analysis, donors in an Asian-associated ancestry cluster had fewer N-insertions in productive TCRs than the roughly 670-donor mean.

The receptor's source is a human donor in good health. The rearrangement combines TRBV2 with TRBJ2-3; 9 bases in the junction line up with TRBD2. Input material: PBMCs. CDR3 protein: CASSLAGVTDTQYF. The DNA reads as follows: TGTGCCAGCAGTTTAGCGGGAGTAACAGATACGCAGTATTTT.